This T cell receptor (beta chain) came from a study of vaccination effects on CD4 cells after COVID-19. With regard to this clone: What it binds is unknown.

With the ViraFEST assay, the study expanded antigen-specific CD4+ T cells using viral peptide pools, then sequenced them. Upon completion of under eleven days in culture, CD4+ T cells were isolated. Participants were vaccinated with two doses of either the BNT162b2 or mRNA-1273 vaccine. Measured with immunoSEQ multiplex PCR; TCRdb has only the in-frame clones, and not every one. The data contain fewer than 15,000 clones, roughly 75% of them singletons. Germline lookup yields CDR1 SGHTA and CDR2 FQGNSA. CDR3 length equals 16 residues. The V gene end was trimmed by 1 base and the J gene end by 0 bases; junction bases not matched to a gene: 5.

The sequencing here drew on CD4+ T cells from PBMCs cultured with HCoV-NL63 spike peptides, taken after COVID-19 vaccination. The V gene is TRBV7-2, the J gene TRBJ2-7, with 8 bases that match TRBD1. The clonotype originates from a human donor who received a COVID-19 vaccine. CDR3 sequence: CASSLVETGGSYEQYF. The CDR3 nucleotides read TGTGCCAGCAGCTTAGTTGAAACAGGGGGCTCCTACGAGCAGTACTTC.